This T cell receptor (beta chain) was sequenced for a study of Siglec-9 on CD8 T cells in melanoma. Some clones are missing from TCRdb's copy, which holds only in-frame ones; the method was immunoSEQ multiplex PCR. The sample carries more than 30,000 clones, around 82% recorded once. V lost 1 base and J lost 3; bases outside the gene matches: 1. The CDR3 runs to 13 residues. The V gene's germline CDR1 is SGHNT and CDR2 YYREEE (reference sequence). This TCR derives from a human donor in good health. Sequenced: Siglec-9- CD8+ T cells sorted from blood. The chain joins TRBV5-4 to TRBJ2-7, with 7 bases aligning to TRBD1. The CDR3 spells CASSLRQGYEQYF. The CDR3 region has the DNA TGTGCCAGCAGCTTGAGACAGGGCTACGAGCAGTACTTC.